These 5 T cell receptor beta chains were all obtained from the same sample, sequenced in a study of cytomegalovirus exposure and HLA in healthy donors. A multiplex PCR was run with 60 Vbeta primers and 13 Jbeta primers. Measured with immunoSEQ multiplex PCR; TCRdb has only the in-frame clones, and not every one. The sample yields more than 95,000 clones, roughly 70% seen once. The specimen sequenced was PBMCs. All receptors derive from a woman aged 45-60 years in good health and CMV-seropositive.

The chain has TRBV7-9 and TRBJ2-1; the D gene is possibly TRBD1 (7 bases). The length of the CDR3 is 18 residues. Germline lookup yields CDR1 SEHNR and CDR2 FQNEAQ (reference sequence). V was trimmed by 1 base and J by 8 bases, leaving 24 bases between them. The CDR3 protein is CASSLGGEAGGMVDEQFF. For the CDR3, the DNA is TGTGCCAGCAGCTTAGGGGGGGAGGCAGGGGGTATGGTGGATGAGCAGTTCTTC. The full variable domain, in which reference TRBV7-9 and TRBJ2-1 provide the parts outside the CDR3, is DTGVSQNPRHKITKRGQNVTFRCDPISEHNRLYWYRQTLGQGPEFLTYFQNEAQLEKSRLLSDRFSAERPKGSFSTLEIQRTEQGDSAMYLCASSLGGEAGGMVDEQFFGPGTRLTVL.

V gene TRBV29-1 combines with J gene TRBJ1-2, with 8 bases that match TRBD1. Germline CDR1 is SQVTM and CDR2 is ANQGSEA. J gave up 1 base and V 6 bases, and 7 bases lay outside the gene matches. This CDR3 is 14 amino acids long. The CDR3 loop is CSVGGQEYNYGYTF. CDR3 nucleotide sequence: TGCAGCGTGGGGGGACAGGAATATAACTATGGCTACACCTTC.

The chain has TRBV7-9 and TRBJ1-6, with 7 bases that match TRBD1. V dropped 5 bases and J dropped 4; count of bases not matched to a gene: 8. In germline, CDR1 is SEHNR, CDR2 FQNEAQ (reference sequence). This CDR3 is 16 amino acids long. The CDR3 DNA reads TGTGCCAGCAGCCCCCACAGGGGATTATATAATTCACCCCTCCACTTT. The encoded protein is CASSPHRGLYNSPLHF.

The chain uses TRBV29-1 and TRBJ2-7, with D perhaps matching TRBD2 (6 bases). V was shortened by 4 bases and J by 4 bases, with 17 bases between the two germline ends. The CDR3 is made up of 14 amino acids. From germline, CDR1 is SQVTM and CDR2 ANQGSEA. The CDR3 sequence is CSVVPGLTTYEQYF. The CDR3 coding sequence is TGCAGCGTTGTACCGGGACTGACAACTTACGAGCAGTACTTC.

The chain combines TRBV7-9 with TRBJ2-2; 7 positions match TRBD2. V was pared by 5 bases and J by 6 bases, with 3 bases of the junction left unmatched. Germline V gene sequence: CDR1 SEHNR, CDR2 FQNEAQ (reference sequence). This CDR3 region has 13 residues. CDR3 sequence (DNA): TGTGCCAGCAGCGCAACTAGCGCCGGGGAGCTGTTTTTT. Translating gives CASSATSAGELFF.